Following are 8 T cell receptor beta chains from one sample sequenced in a study of shared clonotypes between healthy human individuals. Clones were sequenced by immunoSEQ multiplex PCR, and TCRdb holds only the in-frame ones, with some missing. The repertoire holds about 1 million clones, with about 75% as singletons. Material: memory CD4+ T cells sorted from blood. Subset given: CD45RA-negative fraction. The source of these receptors is a man between 18 and 35 years old in good health.

This clone came up a few times. Here the CDR3 reads CASSSLGSPLHF. DNA of the CDR3: TGTGCCAGCAGTTCCCTCGGTTCACCCCTCCACTTT. The V call is TRBV28, the J call TRBJ1-6, with D uncertain. CDR1 and CDR2 (germline): MDHEN, SYDVKM. Trimming removed 4 bases at V and 9 bases at J, with 7 bases between. The CDR3 sequence is 12 residues long.

The chain combines TRBV7-2 with TRBJ1-5; D remains unclear. V lost 1 base to trimming and J lost 11 bases, with 15 bases between them. Germline CDR1 and CDR2: SGHTA and FQGNSA. The CDR3 sequence is 14 residues long. CDR3 residues: CASSLGGNLAAQHF. CDR3 sequence (DNA): TGTGCCAGCAGCTTAGGGGGAAACCTCGCGGCCCAGCATTTT.

The chain carries TRBV11-2 and TRBJ2-4, with TRBD2 matching 10 bases. Germline-derived CDR1 and CDR2 are SGHAT and FQNNGV. V was pared by 3 bases and J by 1 base, with 3 bases of the junction left unmatched. The CDR3 is 16 amino acids. The CDR3 bases are TGTGCCAGCAGCTTCGCTAGCGGGAGTGCCAAAAACATTCAGTACTTC. It specifies CASSFASGSAKNIQYF.

The chain links TRBV30 to TRBJ2-5; D gene uncertain. The J call may be incorrect, as the DNA end agrees better with TRBJ2-7. Germline loops: CDR1 GTSNPN, CDR2 SVGIG (reference sequence). The CDR3 is 11 amino acids. CDR3 residues: CAWSANYEQYF. The CDR3 region has the DNA TGTGCCTGGAGTGCCAATTACGAGCAGTACTTC.

On this clone itself: Being one base from a much bigger clone, this may be a read error. The gene calls are TRBV7-2 and TRBJ2-3, with D perhaps being TRBD1 or TRBD2 (6 bases each). Germline-derived CDR1 and CDR2 are SGHTA and FQGNSA. This CDR3 is built from 14 residues. Between the trimmed V and J ends, which lost 5 bases and 0 bases, there was a span of 9 bases. CDR3 DNA: TGTGCCAGCAGCGGGGGGCTGAGCACAGATACGCAGTATTTT. It specifies CASSGGLSTDTQYF.

This clone showed up just once. V and J are TRBV2 and TRBJ2-3; 8 bases are shared with TRBD1. Trimming removed 6 bases from V and 3 bases from J; junction bases left unmatched: 5. The CDR3 has 14 amino acids. Looked up from germline, CDR1 is SNHLY and CDR2 is FYNNEI. The CDR3 nucleotides read TGTGCCAGCAGCGGACAGGGATGGACAGATACGCAGTATTTT. Residues: CASSGQGWTDTQYF.

CDR3 protein: CSVGRLSPYNEQFF. CDR3 DNA sequence: TGCAGCGTTGGTCGTTTAAGCCCCTACAATGAGCAGTTCTTC. This sequence joins TRBV29-1 and TRBJ2-1; no clear D gene. Germline V gene sequence: CDR1 SQVTM, CDR2 ANQGSEA. V lost 4 bases and J lost 2, with 12 bases in between. The CDR3 consists of 14 residues.

CDR3 bases: TGTGCCAGCAGGTCACCAGGGGGCGCATACCACGAGCAGTACTTC. It specifies CASRSPGGAYHEQYF. The chain employs TRBV6-1 and TRBJ2-7; 8 positions match TRBD1. The V and J ends lost 6 bases and 5 bases, in that order; junction bases with no gene match: 12. Germline V lookup: CDR1 MNHNS, CDR2 SASEGT. CDR3 length: 15 amino acids.